This TCR beta chain was observed in a study of CD8 T cells in Susac syndrome. Random hexamers were used to reverse transcribe an amount of about 0.45 to 1 ug RNA. Amplification of TCR beta CDR3 across 54 Vbeta and 13 Jbeta was performed with immunoSEQ multiplex PCR. Each CDR3 protein is one row after TCRdb ran MiXCR on the immunoSEQ multiplex PCR reads. The sample has fewer than 150,000 distinct CDR3 sequences, under 95% seen once. The CDR3 contains 14 residues. The V end lost 5 bases, the J end lost 2 bases, and 13 bases lay between the germline ends. The germline gives CDR1 MNHEY, CDR2 SVGAGI. CD8+ and CD4+ T cells from blood underwent TCR beta sequencing, which was carried out in a high-throughput format. Treatment-naive patients with stable or active relapsing-remitting disease were the multiple sclerosis controls. TEMRA cells were FACS-enriched, and CD8+ and CD4+ T cells were isolated negatively.

Sequenced material: CD8+ T cells from PBMCs. The rearrangement joins TRBV6-5 to TRBJ2-7; TRBD1 or TRBD2 may be the D gene (6 bases each). This sequence was found in a human donor with multiple sclerosis. The DNA of the CDR3 is TGTGCCAGCAGTGGGCCGGAGGGGGCCTACGAGCAGTACTTC. This codes for CASSGPEGAYEQYF.